The following is a TCR beta chain sequence with its context. Its target is not known. The V gene lost 4 bases and the J gene lost 2 bases, with 14 bases spanning the gap. CDR3 length: 16 amino acids. CDR1 and CDR2 from the germline V gene are SGHDN and FVKESK. The data stem from a study of PD-L1 blockade in urothelial cancer. Study results and caveats: Where pretreatment blood TCR clonality fell below the median, better survival was predicted. It was durable-benefit patients whose tumor-associated blood clones expanded more at 3 weeks.

Sequencing used immunoSEQ multiplex PCR; TCRdb keeps in-frame clones, though not all of them. The table has just under 45,000 clones, around 90% seen once; the top ten hold 13% to 15%. This chain links TRBV14 with TRBJ1-4, with a possible D match to TRBD1 (5 bases). The TCR originated in an older woman with urothelial cancer. The starting material was PBMCs, obtained around atezolizumab (anti-PD-L1) treatment. CDR3 sequence reads: CASSPHGRGTNEKLFF. In DNA form, the CDR3 reads TGTGCCAGCAGCCCGCACGGGCGGGGGACTAATGAAAAACTGTTTTTT. Full variable domain (missing parts from reference TRBV14 and TRBJ1-4): EAGVTQFPSHSVIEKGQTVTLRCDPISGHDNLYWYRRVMGKEIKFLLHFVKESKQDESGMPNNRFLAERTGGTYSTLKVQPAELEDSGVYFCASSPHGRGTNEKLFFGSGTQLSVL.